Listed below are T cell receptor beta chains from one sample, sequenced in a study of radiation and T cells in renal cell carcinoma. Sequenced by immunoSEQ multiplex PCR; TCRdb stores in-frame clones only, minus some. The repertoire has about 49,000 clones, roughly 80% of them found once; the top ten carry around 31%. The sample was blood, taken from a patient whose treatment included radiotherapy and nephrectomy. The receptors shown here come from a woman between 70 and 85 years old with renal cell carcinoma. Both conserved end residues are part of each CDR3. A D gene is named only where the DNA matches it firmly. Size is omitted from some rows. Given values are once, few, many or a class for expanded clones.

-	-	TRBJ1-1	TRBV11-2	CASSWGTEFTEAFF	TGTGCCAGCAGCTGGGGCACGGAGTTCACTGAAGCTTTCTTT
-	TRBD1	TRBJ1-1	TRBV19	CASRVQGEHTEAFF	TGTGCCAGTAGGGTACAGGGGGAGCACACTGAAGCTTTCTTT
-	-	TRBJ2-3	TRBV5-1	CASRGGESVGDTQYF	TGCGCCAGCAGGGGTGGGGAATCGGTGGGAGATACGCAGTATTTT
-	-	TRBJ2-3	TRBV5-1	CASSGPDANTQYF	TGCGCCAGCAGCGGCCCGGACGCCAATACGCAGTATTTT
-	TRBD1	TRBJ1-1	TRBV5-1	CASSLRQGATEAFF	TGCGCCAGCAGCTTGAGGCAGGGGGCCACTGAAGCTTTCTTT
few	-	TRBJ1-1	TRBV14	CASSIQTGLTEAFF	TGTGCCAGCAGCATACAGACAGGATTAACTGAAGCTTTCTTT
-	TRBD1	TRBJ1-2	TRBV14	CASSQVTGSNYGYTF	TGTGCCAGCAGCCAAGTGACAGGGTCTAACTATGGCTACACCTTC
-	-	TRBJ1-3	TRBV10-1	CASQAETGNTIYF	TGCGCCAGCCAAGCGGAGACTGGAAACACCATATATTTT
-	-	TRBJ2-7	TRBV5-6	CASSRRGLAVTYEQYF	TGTGCCAGCAGCAGACGCGGTTTAGCGGTTACCTACGAGCAGTACTTC
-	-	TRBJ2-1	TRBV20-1	CSATYNEQFF	TGCAGTGCCACATACAATGAGCAGTTCTTC
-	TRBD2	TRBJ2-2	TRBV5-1	CASSLGLAGNTGELFF	TGCGCCAGCAGCCTGGGACTAGCGGGGAACACCGGGGAGCTGTTTTTT
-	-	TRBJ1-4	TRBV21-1	CASSKNARDRDGDGGEKLFF	TGTGCCAGCAGCAAGAACGCCCGGGACAGGGATGGCGATGGCGGTGAAAAACTGTTTTTT
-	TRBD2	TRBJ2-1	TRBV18	CASLGTSGDNEQFF	TGTGCCAGCTTGGGGACTAGCGGGGACAATGAGCAGTTCTTC
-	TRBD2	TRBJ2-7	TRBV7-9	CASSPGLAGAYEQYF	TGTGCCAGCAGCCCCGGACTAGCGGGGGCCTACGAGCAGTACTTC
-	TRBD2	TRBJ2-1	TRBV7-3	CASSGGVNNEQFF	TGTGCCAGCTCCGGGGGGGTCAACAATGAGCAGTTCTTC
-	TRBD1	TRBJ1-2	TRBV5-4	CASSFRTGANYGYTF	TGTGCCAGCAGCTTCCGGACAGGGGCCAACTATGGCTACACCTTC
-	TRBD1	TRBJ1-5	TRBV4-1	CASSQEGQGDQPQHF	TGCGCCAGCAGCCAAGAAGGGCAGGGGGATCAGCCCCAGCATTTT
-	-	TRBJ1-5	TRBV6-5	CASSYSVQGPQHF	TGTGCCAGCAGTTACTCCGTACAGGGTCCCCAGCATTTT
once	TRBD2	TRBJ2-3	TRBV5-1	CASSLGWTSGGADTQYF	TGCGCCAGCAGCTTGGGATGGACTAGCGGGGGGGCAGATACGCAGTATTTT
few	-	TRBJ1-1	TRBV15	CATSRDGRATEAFF	TGTGCCACCAGCAGAGATGGCCGTGCCACTGAAGCTTTCTTT
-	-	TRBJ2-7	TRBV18	CASSVRDARGREQYF	TGTGCCAGCTCGGTCCGGGACGCACGCGGGCGGGAGCAGTACTTC
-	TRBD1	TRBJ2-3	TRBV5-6	CASSLVTGGIADTQYF	TGTGCCAGCAGCTTGGTTACAGGGGGAATCGCAGATACGCAGTATTTT
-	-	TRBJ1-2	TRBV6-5	CASSPLDGSYGYTF	TGTGCCAGCAGTCCCTTAGACGGGAGTTATGGCTACACCTTC
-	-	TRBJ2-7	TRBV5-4	CASSPGLEKRTEQYF	TGTGCCAGCAGCCCCGGACTGGAAAAGCGGACCGAGCAGTACTTC
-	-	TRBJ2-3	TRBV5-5	CASSSWTLSTDTQYF	TGTGCCAGCAGCTCCTGGACACTCAGCACAGATACGCAGTATTTT
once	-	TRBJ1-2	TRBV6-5	CASTQGSYGYTF	TGTGCCAGCACCCAGGGATCCTATGGCTACACCTTC
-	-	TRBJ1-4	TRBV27	CASRPGGVNEKLFF	TGTGCCAGCAGGCCCGGGGGGGTTAATGAAAAACTGTTTTTT
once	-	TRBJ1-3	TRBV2	CASSTQGSAGNTIYF	TGTGCCAGCAGTACACAGGGATCAGCTGGAAACACCATATATTTT
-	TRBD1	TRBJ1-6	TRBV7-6	CASSLVPGTGRSNSPLHF	TGTGCCAGCAGCTTAGTCCCCGGGACAGGTAGAAGTAATTCACCCCTCCACTTT
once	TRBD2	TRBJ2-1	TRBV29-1	CSVLPRGTSGRSLYNEQFF	TGCAGCGTTCTACCACGGGGGACTAGCGGGAGATCGCTCTACAATGAGCAGTTCTTC
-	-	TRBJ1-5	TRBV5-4	CASSPGGDSNQPQHF	TGTGCCAGCAGCCCGGGAGGTGATAGCAATCAGCCCCAGCATTTT
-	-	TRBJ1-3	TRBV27	CASSLGRGIGNTIYF	TGTGCCAGCAGTTTGGGCAGGGGTATCGGAAACACCATATATTTT
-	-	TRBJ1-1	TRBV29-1	CSGGRDGPEAFF	TGCAGCGGGGGACGGGACGGGCCTGAAGCTTTCTTT
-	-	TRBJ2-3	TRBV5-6	CASSSLGQATDTQYF	TGTGCCAGCAGCTCGCTAGGGCAGGCGACAGATACGCAGTATTTT
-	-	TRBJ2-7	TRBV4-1	CASSQALDRQQYF	TGCGCCAGCAGCCAAGCTCTCGACCGCCAGCAGTACTTC
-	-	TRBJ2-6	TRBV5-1	CASSSLQLAGANVLTF	TGCGCCAGCAGCTCCTTACAGCTGGCGGGGGCCAACGTCCTGACTTTC
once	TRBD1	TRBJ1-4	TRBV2	CASREQGGTEKLFF	TGTGCCAGCAGGGAACAGGGGGGGACTGAAAAACTGTTTTTT
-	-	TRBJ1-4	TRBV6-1	CASSEVDQTWEKLFF	TGTGCCAGCAGTGAAGTGGATCAAACTTGGGAAAAACTGTTTTTT
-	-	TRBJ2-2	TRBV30	CAWSPTGWSGELFF	TGTGCCTGGAGTCCGACAGGTTGGTCCGGGGAGCTGTTTTTT
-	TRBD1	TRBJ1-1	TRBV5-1	CASSRNRGTNTEAFF	TGCGCCAGCAGCAGAAACAGGGGGACGAACACTGAAGCTTTCTTT
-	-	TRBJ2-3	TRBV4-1	CASSHWQVADTQYF	TGCGCCAGCAGCCACTGGCAGGTAGCAGATACGCAGTATTTT
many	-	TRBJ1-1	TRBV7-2	CASSLEYYTEAFF	TGTGCCAGCAGCTTAGAGTACTACACTGAAGCTTTCTTT
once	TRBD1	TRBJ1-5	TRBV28	CASSPGQGVQPQHF	TGTGCCAGCAGCCCGGGACAGGGCGTTCAGCCCCAGCATTTT
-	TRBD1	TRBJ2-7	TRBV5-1	CASGKGQGFAYEQYF	TGCGCCAGCGGAAAGGGACAGGGATTTGCCTACGAGCAGTACTTC